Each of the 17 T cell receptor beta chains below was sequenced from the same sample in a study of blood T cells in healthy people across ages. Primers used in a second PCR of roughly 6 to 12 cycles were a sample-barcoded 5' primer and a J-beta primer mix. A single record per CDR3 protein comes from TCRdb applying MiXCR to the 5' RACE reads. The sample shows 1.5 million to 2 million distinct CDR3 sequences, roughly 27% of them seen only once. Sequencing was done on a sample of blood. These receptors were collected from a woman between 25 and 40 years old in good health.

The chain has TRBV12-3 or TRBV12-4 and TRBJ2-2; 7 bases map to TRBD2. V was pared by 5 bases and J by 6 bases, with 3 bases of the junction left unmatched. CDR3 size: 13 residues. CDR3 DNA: TGTGCCAGCAGTGTGAGCGGGGCCGGGGAGCTGTTTTTT. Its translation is CASSVSGAGELFF.

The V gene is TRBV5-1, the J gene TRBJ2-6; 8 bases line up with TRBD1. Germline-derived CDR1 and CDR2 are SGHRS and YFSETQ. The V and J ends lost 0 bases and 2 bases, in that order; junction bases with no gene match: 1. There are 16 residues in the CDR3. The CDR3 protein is CASSLVDRAGANVLTF. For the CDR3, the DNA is TGCGCCAGCAGCTTGGTGGACAGGGCTGGGGCCAACGTCCTGACTTTC.

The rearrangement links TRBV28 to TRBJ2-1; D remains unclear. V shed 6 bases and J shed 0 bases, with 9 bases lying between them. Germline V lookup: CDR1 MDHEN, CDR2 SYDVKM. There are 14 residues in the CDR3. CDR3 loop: CASRRESSYNEQFF. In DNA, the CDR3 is TGTGCCAGCAGGCGCGAAAGCTCCTACAATGAGCAGTTCTTC.

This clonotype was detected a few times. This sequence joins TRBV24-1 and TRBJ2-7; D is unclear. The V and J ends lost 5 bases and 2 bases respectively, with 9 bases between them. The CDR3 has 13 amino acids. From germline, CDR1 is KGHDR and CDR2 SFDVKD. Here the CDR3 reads CATSGSPPYEQYF. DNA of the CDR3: TGTGCCACCAGTGGATCGCCCCCCTACGAGCAGTACTTC.

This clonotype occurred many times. CDR3 residues: CSVETRTGRSTDTQYF. CDR3 nucleotide sequence: TGCAGCGTTGAAACTAGGACCGGACGGTCCACAGATACGCAGTATTTT. The gene calls are TRBV29-1 and TRBJ2-3; D is possibly TRBD2 (5 bases). Germline-derived CDR1 and CDR2 are SQVTM and ANQGSEA. V lost 2 bases and J 2 bases, leaving 17 bases between the germline ends. CDR3 length equals 16 residues.

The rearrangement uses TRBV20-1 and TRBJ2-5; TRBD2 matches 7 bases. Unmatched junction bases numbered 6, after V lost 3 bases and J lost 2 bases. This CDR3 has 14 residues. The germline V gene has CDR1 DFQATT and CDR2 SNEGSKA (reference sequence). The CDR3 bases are TGCAGTGCTAGTTCCGGGACTACACAAGAGACCCAGTACTTC. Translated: CSASSGTTQETQYF.

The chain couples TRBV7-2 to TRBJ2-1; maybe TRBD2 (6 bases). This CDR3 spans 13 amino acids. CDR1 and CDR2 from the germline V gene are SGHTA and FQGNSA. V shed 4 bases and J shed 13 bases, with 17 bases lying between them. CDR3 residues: CASSWRARETQFF. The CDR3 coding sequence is TGTGCCAGCAGCTGGAGGGCTCGGGAGACCCAGTTCTTC.

Written as DNA, the CDR3 is TGCAGTGCTCCTCAGGGGGAAAAGGACACAGATACGCAGTATTTT. Protein: CSAPQGEKDTDTQYF. This chain joins TRBV20-1 and TRBJ2-3; TRBD1 aligns across 7 bases. V lost 5 bases to trimming and J lost 2 bases; unmatched junction nucleotides: 10. There are 15 residues in the CDR3. Germline values: CDR1 DFQATT, CDR2 SNEGSKA (reference sequence).

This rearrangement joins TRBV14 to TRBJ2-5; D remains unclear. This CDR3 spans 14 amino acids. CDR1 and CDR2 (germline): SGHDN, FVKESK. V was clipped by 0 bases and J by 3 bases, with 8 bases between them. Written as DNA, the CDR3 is TGTGCCAGCAGCCAAGACACAGTGAAAGAGACCCAGTACTTC. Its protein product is CASSQDTVKETQYF.

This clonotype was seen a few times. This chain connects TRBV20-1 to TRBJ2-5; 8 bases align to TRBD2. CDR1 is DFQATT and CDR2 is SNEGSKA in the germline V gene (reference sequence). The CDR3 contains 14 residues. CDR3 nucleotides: TGCAGCTGTAAAACGGGAGGGTACCAAGAGACCCAGTACTTC. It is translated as CSCKTGGYQETQYF.

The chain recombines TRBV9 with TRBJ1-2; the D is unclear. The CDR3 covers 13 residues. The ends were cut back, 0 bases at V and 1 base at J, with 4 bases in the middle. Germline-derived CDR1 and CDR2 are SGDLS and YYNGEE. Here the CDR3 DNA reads TGTGCCAGCAGCGTAGAATATAACTATGGCTACACCTTC. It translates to CASSVEYNYGYTF.

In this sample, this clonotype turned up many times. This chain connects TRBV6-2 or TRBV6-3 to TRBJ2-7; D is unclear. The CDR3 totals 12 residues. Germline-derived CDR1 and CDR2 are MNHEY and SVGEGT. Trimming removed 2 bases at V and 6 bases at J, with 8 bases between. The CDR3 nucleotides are TGTGCCAGCAGTTACCCGGTAGGCGAGCAGTACTTC. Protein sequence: CASSYPVGEQYF.

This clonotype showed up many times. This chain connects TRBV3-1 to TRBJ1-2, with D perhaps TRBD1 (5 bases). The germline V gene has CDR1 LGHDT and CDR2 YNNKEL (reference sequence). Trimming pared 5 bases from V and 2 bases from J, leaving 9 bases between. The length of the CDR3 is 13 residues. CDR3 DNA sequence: TGTGCCAGCAGCAGAGGGGTAAACTATGGCTACACCTTC. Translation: CASSRGVNYGYTF.

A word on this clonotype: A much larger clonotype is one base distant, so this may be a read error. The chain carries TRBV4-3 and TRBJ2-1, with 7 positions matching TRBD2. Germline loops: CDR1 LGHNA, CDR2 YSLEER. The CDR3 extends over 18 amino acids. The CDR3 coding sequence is TGCACCAGCAGCCAAGATAAGCGGGGCATGGGGTCCTACAATGAGCAGTTCTTC. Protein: CTSSQDKRGMGSYNEQFF.

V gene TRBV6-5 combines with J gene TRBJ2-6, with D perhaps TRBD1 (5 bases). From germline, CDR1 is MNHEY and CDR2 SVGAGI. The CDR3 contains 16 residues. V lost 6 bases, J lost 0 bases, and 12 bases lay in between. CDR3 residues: CASSYRQSSGANVLTF. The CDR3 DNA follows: TGTGCCAGCAGCTATCGACAGAGCTCTGGGGCCAACGTCCTGACTTTC.

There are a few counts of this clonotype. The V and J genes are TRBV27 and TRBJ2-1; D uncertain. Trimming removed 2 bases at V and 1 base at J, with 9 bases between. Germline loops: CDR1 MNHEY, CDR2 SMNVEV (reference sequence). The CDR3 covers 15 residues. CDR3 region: CASSLRSDSYNEQFF. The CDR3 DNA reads TGTGCCAGCAGTTTAAGGTCAGATTCCTACAATGAGCAGTTCTTC.

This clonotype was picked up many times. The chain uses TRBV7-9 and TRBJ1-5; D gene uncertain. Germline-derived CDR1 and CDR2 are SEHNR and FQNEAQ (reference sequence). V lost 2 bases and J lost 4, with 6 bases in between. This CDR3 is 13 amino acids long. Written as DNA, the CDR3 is TGTGCCAGCAGCTTAACCATGAATCAGCCCCAGCATTTT. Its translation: CASSLTMNQPQHF.